This entry lists 32 T cell receptor beta chains sequenced from one sample in a study of STAT3 mutations in large granular lymphocyte leukemia. Sequencing used immunoSEQ multiplex PCR; TCRdb keeps in-frame clones, though not all of them. Of about 24,000 clones in the sample, 94% were seen once. Whole-study findings and limits: Every T-cell large granular lymphocyte leukemia patient had at least one immunodominant TCR beta clonotype.

No cognate antigen is known for these TCRs. Sequences were obtained from peripheral blood mononuclear cells. These receptors originate from a middle-aged man with T-cell large granular lymphocyte leukemia. Some clones in this sample may be carry-over from other donors' samples.

The chain employs TRBV4-3 and TRBJ2-2; TRBD1 aligns across 8 bases. Trimming took 4 bases from V and 4 from J; bases not matched to a gene: 5. This CDR3 has 15 residues. In germline, CDR1 is LGHNA, CDR2 YSLEER. Written as DNA, the CDR3 is TGCGCCAGCAGCCGTACCGGGACAGGCACCGGGGAGCTGTTTTTT. It specifies CASSRTGTGTGELFF.

The sample holds one count of this clone. This sequence joins TRBV14 and TRBJ1-2, with D tentatively TRBD1 (5 bases). This CDR3 spans 13 amino acids. Trimming cost V 8 bases and J 0 bases, with 10 bases left between them. Germline CDR1 and CDR2: SGHDN and FVKESK. The DNA of the CDR3 is TGTGCCAGCTCCCCGGGGCCTAACTATGGCTACACCTTC. It codes for CASSPGPNYGYTF.

This clone has just one count. The V and J genes are TRBV30 and TRBJ2-7; no clear D gene. CDR3 size: 12 residues. Trimming shortened V by 2 bases and J by 6 bases, and 11 bases separated the two germline ends. Germline CDR1 and CDR2: GTSNPN and SVGIG (reference sequence). The CDR3 nucleotides are TGTGCCTGGAGTCCCACCCCCCTCGAGCAGTACTTC. As protein: CAWSPTPLEQYF.

The J gene is TRBJ2-3, the V gene TRBV9; the D is unclear. The CDR3 is made up of 14 amino acids. V was clipped by 0 bases and J by 2 bases, with 7 bases between them. The germline V gene has CDR1 SGDLS and CDR2 YYNGEE. CDR3 sequence: CASSVEGHTDTQYF. CDR3 bases: TGTGCCAGCAGCGTAGAAGGGCACACAGATACGCAGTATTTT. Full variable domain (outside the CDR3, taken from reference TRBV9 and TRBJ2-3): DSGVTQTPKHLITATGQRVTLRCSPRSGDLSVYWYQQSLDQGLQFLIQYYNGEERAKGNILERFSAQQFPDLHSELNLSSLELGDSALYFCASSVEGHTDTQYFGPGTRLTVL.

The V call is TRBV6-5, the J call TRBJ1-2; 8 bases are shared with TRBD1. This CDR3 is 14 amino acids long. After removal of 2 bases from V and 7 bases from J, the junction contained 6 bases not matched to a gene. Looked up from germline, CDR1 is MNHEY and CDR2 is SVGAGI. The CDR3: CASSYPGQGGGYTF. CDR3 nucleotide sequence: TGTGCCAGCAGTTACCCCGGACAGGGCGGTGGCTACACCTTC.

The rearrangement links TRBV19 to TRBJ2-1; no firm D call. V dropped 7 bases and J dropped 4 bases, with 17 bases sitting between them. Germline CDR1 LNHDA, CDR2 SQIVND (reference sequence). The length of the CDR3 is 15 residues. The CDR3 is CASNRDPTLYNEQFF. CDR3 DNA sequence: TGTGCCAGTAACCGAGACCCGACCCTGTACAATGAGCAGTTCTTC.

The J gene is TRBJ2-3, the V gene TRBV5-1; D tentatively fits TRBD1 or TRBD2 (6 bases each). V was pared by 4 bases and J by 2 bases, with 17 bases between. The CDR3 covers 16 residues. From germline, CDR1 is SGHRS and CDR2 YFSETQ. The CDR3 DNA follows: TGCGCCAGCAGCCCAACGGGGGCTCCGTACACAGATACGCAGTATTTT. Encoded protein: CASSPTGAPYTDTQYF. Based on the CDR3 plus reference TRBV5-1 and TRBJ2-3, the full variable domain is KAGVTQTPRYLIKTRGQQVTLSCSPISGHRSVSWYQQTPGQGLQFLFEYFSETQRNKGNFPGRFSGRQFSNSRSEMNVSTLELGDSALYLCASSPTGAPYTDTQYFGPGTRLTVL.

The V gene is TRBV9, the J gene TRBJ1-1; D is uncertain. Trimming removed 0 bases from V and 7 bases from J, with 13 bases in between. This CDR3 has 14 residues. Germline loops: CDR1 SGDLS, CDR2 YYNGEE. The CDR3 DNA reads TGTGCCAGCAGCGTAGGGCTCCCGGGCGGTGAAGCTTTCTTT. It is translated as CASSVGLPGGEAFF.

The chain employs TRBV11-2 and TRBJ1-1; D is possibly TRBD1 (6 bases). CDR3 length equals 17 residues. Germline values: CDR1 SGHAT, CDR2 FQNNGV. With 5 bases removed from V and 1 base from J, the gap between germline ends came to 20 bases. The CDR3 region has the DNA TGTGCCAGCAGCCCCGGGGCCTGGGGACATCAGAACACTGAAGCTTTCTTT. This encodes CASSPGAWGHQNTEAFF. Using reference TRBV11-2 and TRBJ1-1 for the parts outside the CDR3, the full variable domain is EAGVAQSPRYKIIEKRQSVAFWCNPISGHATLYWYQQILGQGPKLLIQFQNNGVVDDSQLPKDRFSAERLKGVDSTLKIQPAKLEDSAVYLCASSPGAWGHQNTEAFFGQGTRLTVV.

The V call is TRBV19, the J call TRBJ2-5; D possibly uses TRBD1 or TRBD2 (5 bases each). This CDR3 has 13 amino acids. The V end was cut by 6 bases, the J end by 2 bases, with 10 bases between. Germline assignment: CDR1 LNHDA and CDR2 SQIVND (reference sequence). CDR3 loop: CASRTADQETQYF. CDR3 DNA sequence: TGTGCCAGTAGGACAGCGGATCAAGAGACCCAGTACTTC.

The J gene is TRBJ2-2, the V gene TRBV7-2; 7 bases align to TRBD2. V dropped 6 bases and J dropped 3; count of bases not matched to a gene: 4. The germline V gene encodes CDR1 SGHTA and CDR2 FQGNSA. The CDR3 covers 14 residues. CDR3 coding DNA: TGTGCCAGCAGTCCGGGACTACACACCGGGGAGCTGTTTTTT. This sequence encodes CASSPGLHTGELFF.

The rearrangement joins TRBV18 to TRBJ1-2; D is possibly TRBD1 (6 bases). CDR1 and CDR2 from the germline V gene are KGHSH and LQKENI. V was pared by 3 bases and J by 2 bases, with 10 bases between. This CDR3 comprises 14 residues. The CDR3: CASSPEQGNYGYTF. CDR3 nucleotides: TGTGCCAGCTCACCCGAACAGGGAAACTATGGCTACACCTTC. The full variable domain, its missing parts supplied by reference TRBV18 and TRBJ1-2, is NAGVMQNPRHLVRRRGQEARLRCSPMKGHSHVYWYRQLPEEGLKFMVYLQKENIIDESGMPKERFSAEFPKEGPSILRIQQVVRGDSAAYFCASSPEQGNYGYTFGSGTRLTVV.

V is TRBV7-2 and J is TRBJ2-3, with a tentative D call TRBD1 (6 bases). Germline-derived CDR1 and CDR2 are SGHTA and FQGNSA. Trimming left V 4 bases short and J 0 bases short, with 11 bases between. The length of the CDR3 is 15 residues. The CDR3 here is CASSSRQVSTDTQYF. The CDR3 nucleotides read TGTGCCAGCAGCTCCCGACAGGTTAGCACAGATACGCAGTATTTT.

This clone was found once. This chain joins TRBV11-2 and TRBJ1-5; 11 bases agree with TRBD1. The CDR3 extends over 16 amino acids. Looked up from germline, CDR1 is SGHAT and CDR2 is FQNNGV. J lost 4 bases, V lost 1 base, and 3 bases had no gene match. CDR3 sequence (DNA): TGTGCCAGCAGCTTAGCTGGGACAGGGGGTAATCAGCCCCAGCATTTT. Translated, it gives CASSLAGTGGNQPQHF.

CDR3 nucleotide sequence: TGTGCCAGCAGCTTGGAGGGGGCAGGGGAAGACTATGGCTACACCTTC. Amino acid sequence: CASSLEGAGEDYGYTF. The rearrangement joins TRBV5-4 to TRBJ1-2; 7 positions agree with TRBD1. The V gene's germline CDR1 is SGHNT and CDR2 YYREEE (reference sequence). V lost 0 bases, J lost 3 bases, and 8 bases stayed unmatched. The CDR3 consists of 16 residues.

V and J are TRBV10-3 and TRBJ2-5; 16 positions agree with TRBD2. In germline, CDR1 is ENHRY, CDR2 SYGVKD. Trimming removed 8 bases from V and 2 bases from J; junction bases left unmatched: 5. The CDR3 extends over 16 amino acids. The CDR3 here is CAIGTSGGARQETQYF. The CDR3 bases are TGTGCCATCGGGACTAGCGGGGGGGCCCGGCAAGAGACCCAGTACTTC.

The chain uses TRBV5-1 and TRBJ1-2, with 7 bases identical to TRBD1. Germline values: CDR1 SGHRS, CDR2 YFSETQ. The CDR3 spans 17 residues. The V gene end was trimmed by 6 bases and the J gene end by 0 bases; junction bases not matched to a gene: 14. Here the CDR3 reads CASNGSRQGEANYGYTF. CDR3 coding DNA: TGCGCCAGCAATGGATCGAGACAGGGAGAAGCTAACTATGGCTACACCTTC.

The rearrangement uses TRBV7-2 and TRBJ2-5; D possibly uses TRBD1 or TRBD2 (5 bases each). CDR1 and CDR2 (germline): SGHTA, FQGNSA. The V gene lost 3 bases and the J gene lost 4 bases, with 9 bases spanning the gap. The CDR3 covers 13 residues. CDR3 in amino acids: CASSFTGGETQYF. In nucleotides, the CDR3 is TGTGCCAGCAGCTTTACTGGGGGAGAGACCCAGTACTTC.

The chain joins TRBV6-1 to TRBJ2-6, with 10 bases fitting TRBD1. Germline V lookup: CDR1 MNHNS, CDR2 SASEGT. The CDR3 contains 19 residues. J gave up 0 bases and V 4 bases, and 9 bases lay outside the gene matches. This CDR3 reads CASSAPGQGRHSGANVLTF. In DNA, the CDR3 is TGTGCCAGCAGTGCTCCGGGACAGGGGAGACACTCTGGGGCCAACGTCCTGACTTTC.

The chain combines TRBV7-2 with TRBJ2-4; D is unresolved. Per germline, CDR1 SGHTA and CDR2 FQGNSA. The CDR3 contains 15 residues. V lost 1 base, J lost 4 bases, and 11 bases lay in between. CDR3 in amino acids: CASSLEVVGKNIQYF. The CDR3 nucleotides are TGTGCCAGCAGCTTAGAGGTGGTCGGGAAAAACATTCAGTACTTC.

The chain combines TRBV7-2 with TRBJ2-7; possible D gene TRBD2, 5 bases. V was pared by 0 bases and J by 0 bases, with 9 bases between. CDR1 is SGHTA, CDR2 FQGNSA, per germline. The CDR3 totals 15 residues. The chain's CDR3 is CASSLALGSSYEQYF. The DNA of the CDR3 is TGTGCCAGCAGCTTAGCGTTGGGGAGCTCCTACGAGCAGTACTTC.

This chain uses TRBV5-1 with TRBJ2-7; no firm D call. Trimming pared 1 base from V and 0 bases from J, leaving 11 bases between. CDR1 is SGHRS and CDR2 is YFSETQ in the germline V gene. The CDR3 has 15 residues. In DNA form, the CDR3 reads TGCGCCAGCAGCTTGCGTGGTCTATCCTCCTACGAGCAGTACTTC. It codes for CASSLRGLSSYEQYF.

The rearrangement links TRBV19 to TRBJ1-5, with D unresolved. From germline, CDR1 is LNHDA and CDR2 SQIVND (reference sequence). This CDR3 is built from 14 residues. V was shortened by 6 bases and J by 3 bases, with 12 bases between the two germline ends. As DNA, the CDR3 is TGTGCCAGTAGCTCTCCACGGGCCAATCAGCCCCAGCATTTT. Protein sequence: CASSSPRANQPQHF. The full variable domain, completed using reference TRBV19 and TRBJ1-5, is DGGITQSPKYLFRKEGQNVTLSCEQNLNHDAMYWYRQDPGQGLRLIYYSQIVNDFQKGDIAEGYSVSREKKESFPLTVTSAQKNPTAFYLCASSSPRANQPQHFGDGTRLSIL.

V and J are TRBV9 and TRBJ2-1; 14 bases map to TRBD2. CDR1 SGDLS and CDR2 YYNGEE come from the germline V gene. This CDR3 comprises 20 residues. With 3 bases clipped from V and 0 bases from J, the junction kept 11 bases outside the gene matches. The CDR3 DNA follows: TGTGCCAGCAGCGCATCGGGACTAGCGGGGGCCCTCCCCTCCTACAATGAGCAGTTCTTC. As protein: CASSASGLAGALPSYNEQFF.

This chain connects TRBV5-6 to TRBJ2-7; 9 bases are a match to TRBD1. The germline V gene has CDR1 SGHDT and CDR2 YYEEEE. The CDR3 is 14 amino acids. Trimming removed 3 bases from V and 4 bases from J; junction bases left unmatched: 5. CDR3 DNA sequence: TGTGCCAGCAGCTCCTGGGACAGGGAATACGAGCAGTACTTC. It translates to CASSSWDREYEQYF.

A single count supports this clone. The chain couples TRBV30 to TRBJ1-6, with a tentative D call TRBD1 (5 bases). The CDR3 is made up of 14 amino acids. The germline V and J ends were trimmed by 0 bases and 8 bases, with 11 bases remaining between them. Germline CDR1 reads GTSNPN; CDR2 reads SVGIG (reference sequence). The CDR3 protein is CAWSVTRVDSPLHF. Here the CDR3 DNA reads TGTGCCTGGAGTGTAACCAGGGTGGATTCACCCCTCCACTTT.

The V gene is TRBV5-1, the J gene TRBJ2-7, with TRBD2 matching 7 bases. Losses at the gene ends were 5 bases for V and 3 bases for J; bases not matched to a gene: 8. This CDR3 comprises 14 residues. The germline CDR1 and CDR2 sequences are SGHRS and YFSETQ. CDR3 coding DNA: TGCGCCAGCAGGATCGGCGGGGGTAGCTACGAGCAGTACTTC. This gives the protein CASRIGGGSYEQYF. Based on the CDR3 plus reference TRBV5-1 and TRBJ2-7, the full variable domain is KAGVTQTPRYLIKTRGQQVTLSCSPISGHRSVSWYQQTPGQGLQFLFEYFSETQRNKGNFPGRFSGRQFSNSRSEMNVSTLELGDSALYLCASRIGGGSYEQYFGPGTRLTVT.

This chain joins TRBV7-2 and TRBJ1-6; no clear D. CDR1 and CDR2 from the germline V gene are SGHTA and FQGNSA. V lost 3 bases, J lost 7 bases, and 10 bases lay in between. This CDR3 has 14 residues. CDR3 sequence: CASSLVPINSPLHF. In DNA, the CDR3 is TGTGCCAGCAGCTTGGTCCCAATAAATTCACCCCTCCACTTT. The full variable domain, rest sourced from reference TRBV7-2 and TRBJ1-6, is GAGVSQSPSNKVTEKGKDVELRCDPISGHTALYWYRQSLGQGLEFLIYFQGNSAPDKSGLPSDRFSAERTGGSVSTLTIQRTQQEDSAVYLCASSLVPINSPLHFGNGTRLTVT.

The V and J genes are TRBV5-6 and TRBJ2-7; no reliable D call. Trimming stripped 0 bases from V and 2 bases from J, with 9 bases between. Germline V gives CDR1 SGHDT, CDR2 YYEEEE. The CDR3 contains 14 residues. The CDR3: CASSLGGPAYEQYF. The DNA of the CDR3 is TGTGCCAGCAGCTTGGGGGGTCCTGCCTACGAGCAGTACTTC.

This clone was seen a handful of times. V usage is TRBV6-5 and J usage is TRBJ1-3; D gene uncertain. The germline V gene encodes CDR1 MNHEY and CDR2 SVGAGI. V gave up 6 bases and J gave up 8 bases, with 17 bases separating them. This CDR3 comprises 14 residues. The CDR3 spells CASSPLVPPDTIYF. In nucleotides, the CDR3 is TGTGCCAGCAGCCCCCTCGTCCCACCGGACACCATATATTTT.

CDR3 loop: CSVVGNSNQPQHF. The CDR3 coding sequence is TGCAGCGTCGTCGGAAATAGCAATCAGCCCCAGCATTTT. The rearrangement joins TRBV29-1 to TRBJ1-5; no clear D gene. The CDR3 extends over 13 amino acids. Germline V gene data show CDR1 as SQVTM and CDR2 as ANQGSEA. Trimming took 6 bases from V and 0 from J, leaving 9 bases between them.

The rearrangement links TRBV18 to TRBJ2-3; D gene unclear. This CDR3 is built from 15 residues. CDR1 and CDR2 from the germline V gene are KGHSH and LQKENI. Trimming pared 3 bases from V and 2 bases from J, leaving 12 bases between. As DNA, the CDR3 is TGTGCCAGCTCACCCCAGACTGCTTCCACAGATACGCAGTATTTT. Translating it yields CASSPQTASTDTQYF.